One and the same sample provided the 27 T cell receptor beta chains below, sequenced in a study of cytomegalovirus exposure and HLA in healthy donors. Both 60 Vbeta primers and 13 Jbeta primers went into the PCR. The table came from immunoSEQ multiplex PCR; TCRdb's copy has only in-frame clones and leaves some out. The table shows around 85,000 clones, with 75% to 90% occurring only once. Source material: PBMCs. All receptors come from a man between 45 and 60 years old in good health and CMV-seropositive.

V gene TRBV4-1 combines with J gene TRBJ2-1, with TRBD2 matching 14 bases. The V gene's germline CDR1 is MGHRA and CDR2 YSYEKL. The CDR3 is 20 amino acids. Trimming removed 3 bases from V and 0 bases from J; junction bases left unmatched: 10. Here the CDR3 DNA reads TGCGCCAGCAGCCATCCACTACCGGGACTAGCGGGAGTCTCCTACAATGAGCAGTTCTTC. The encoded protein is CASSHPLPGLAGVSYNEQFF.

This chain uses TRBV2 with TRBJ2-2; 7 bases line up with TRBD1. V lost 5 bases and J lost 4; bases outside the gene matches: 7. Germline V lookup: CDR1 SNHLY, CDR2 FYNNEI. This CDR3 contains 15 residues. The chain's CDR3 is CASSLGQVATGELFF. The CDR3 nucleotides are TGTGCCAGCAGTCTCGGACAGGTGGCCACCGGGGAGCTGTTTTTT.

The chain employs TRBV5-1 and TRBJ2-4, with 7 nucleotides matching TRBD2. The CDR3 is 14 amino acids. After removal of 5 bases from V and 12 bases from J, the junction contained 14 bases not matched to a gene. Per the germline V gene, CDR1 is SGHRS and CDR2 is YFSETQ. The CDR3 DNA reads TGCGCCAGCAGGGGAAATATTAGCGGGCGACCTCAGTACTTC. It encodes CASRGNISGRPQYF.

The rearrangement uses TRBV12-2 and TRBJ2-1; the D call of TRBD2 is as the table states it, not checked on the DNA. TRBV12-2 is described as a pseudogene. The CDR3 spans 16 residues. CDR3 amino acids: CASRFSGRWAYNEQFF. The CDR3 DNA follows: TGTGCAAGTCGCTTCAGCGGGAGGTGGGCCTACAATGAGCAGTTCTTC.

The chain employs TRBV12-5 and TRBJ2-2; 8 nucleotides match TRBD1. Germline loops: CDR1 LGHNT, CDR2 FRNRAP. The length of the CDR3 is 15 residues. V lost 6 bases and J lost 2; bases outside the gene matches: 5. The CDR3 protein is CASGSGQGNTGELFF. The CDR3 DNA sequence: TGTGCTAGTGGCAGCGGACAGGGTAACACCGGGGAGCTGTTTTTT.

The V call is TRBV2, the J call TRBJ2-5; the match to TRBD1 covers 10 bases. Germline-derived CDR1 and CDR2 are SNHLY and FYNNEI. This CDR3 contains 16 residues. V shed 5 bases, J shed 4 bases, and the junction held 10 bases outside the gene matches. The CDR3 bases are TGTGCCAGCAGTCACCCGGGACAGGGGAATGTAGAGACCCAGTACTTC. Encoded protein: CASSHPGQGNVETQYF.

With respect to this clone: The sample contains more than one DNA sequence encoding this CDR3. This chain uses TRBV5-1 with TRBJ2-7, with 8 nucleotides matching TRBD1. Trimming cost V 5 bases and J 7 bases; bases outside gene matches: 5. Germline V CDR1 and CDR2: SGHRS, YFSETQ. This CDR3 is 12 amino acids long. The CDR3 here is CASSTTGGEQYF. In DNA, the CDR3 is TGCGCCAGCAGTACAACAGGGGGGGAGCAGTACTTC.

The J gene is TRBJ2-1, the V gene TRBV6-1, with TRBD2 matching over 9 bases. CDR3 length: 16 residues. V shed 2 bases, J shed 6 bases, and the junction held 8 bases outside the gene matches. Per germline, CDR1 MNHNS and CDR2 SASEGT. The CDR3 region is CASSESASGNLNEQFF. DNA of the CDR3: TGTGCCAGCAGTGAATCGGCTAGCGGGAACCTCAATGAGCAGTTCTTC.

This clone is judged medium-sized (0.01 to 0.1%). This sample includes further DNA sequences coding for the same CDR3. The V gene is TRBV7-9, the J gene TRBJ2-7, with 7 nucleotides matching TRBD1. The CDR3 is 15 amino acids. Germline V gene sequence: CDR1 SEHNR, CDR2 FQNEAQ (reference sequence). Germline trimming cut 0 bases from V and 2 bases from J; bases unmatched to any gene: 4. The CDR3 loop is CASSLASGQTYEQYF. The DNA for the CDR3 is TGTGCCAGCAGCTTAGCCTCGGGACAGACCTACGAGCAGTACTTC.

Of note for this clone: The sample holds other DNA sequences that translate to the same CDR3. This chain connects TRBV7-9 to TRBJ2-7, with TRBD2 matching over 10 bases. The CDR3 totals 15 residues. V dropped 0 bases and J dropped 2; count of bases not matched to a gene: 1. Germline values: CDR1 SEHNR, CDR2 FQNEAQ (reference sequence). CDR3 sequence (DNA): TGTGCCAGCAGCTTAGCAGCGGGAGGGACCTACGAGCAGTACTTC. Its protein product is CASSLAAGGTYEQYF.

As concerns this clone: Its ends do not fully match the called genes, so a read error is possible. This rearrangement joins TRBV7-9 to TRBJ2-7; TRBD1 aligns across 7 bases. Germline assignment: CDR1 SEHNR and CDR2 FQNEAQ (reference sequence). The CDR3 loop spans 16 amino acids. CDR3 DNA: TGTTCCAGCAGCTCGACAACACAGGGGACGCACTACGAGCAGTACTTC. Translating it yields CSSSSTTQGTHYEQYF.

The chain joins TRBV21-1 to TRBJ2-3; TRBD2 was called by the table and not checked on the DNA. TRBV21-1 is deemed a pseudogene. The CDR3 is made up of 20 amino acids. The CDR3 region is CASSKVPGLHHPRPTDTQYF. CDR3 sequence (DNA): TGTGCCAGCAGCAAAGTTCCGGGACTACATCATCCAAGGCCCACAGATACGCAGTATTTT.

J is TRBJ2-5 and V is TRBV6-5, with TRBD2 matching 9 bases. The CDR3 is 14 amino acids. V dropped 6 bases and J dropped 4; count of bases not matched to a gene: 6. Germline lookup yields CDR1 MNHEY and CDR2 SVGAGI. CDR3 loop: CASSPGLALETQYF. Written as DNA, the CDR3 is TGTGCCAGCAGCCCGGGACTAGCATTAGAGACCCAGTACTTC.

The chain has TRBV4-2 and TRBJ2-2; TRBD2 aligns across 13 bases. The germline gives CDR1 LGHNA, CDR2 YNFKEQ. CDR3 size: 16 residues. Trimming took 4 bases from V and 7 from J; bases not matched to a gene: 6. CDR3 DNA sequence: TGTGCCAGCAGCCCTACATGGACTAGCGGGAGCGGGGAGCTGTTTTTT. Translated: CASSPTWTSGSGELFF.

A few counts support this clone. The V and J genes are TRBV7-9 and TRBJ2-7, with 9 positions matching TRBD2. This CDR3 has 15 residues. Trimming at V came to 4 bases and at J to 2 bases, leaving 6 bases not matched to a gene. The germline gives CDR1 SEHNR, CDR2 FQNEAQ (reference sequence). CDR3 protein: CASSSASGTTYEQYF. The DNA of the CDR3 is TGTGCCAGCAGCTCGGCTAGCGGGACGACCTACGAGCAGTACTTC.

As concerns this clone: This same CDR3 is encoded by further DNA sequences in the sample. V gene TRBV6-4 combines with J gene TRBJ1-1; D is perhaps TRBD1 (5 bases). Trimming took 6 bases from V and 1 from J, leaving 9 bases between them. CDR3 size: 13 residues. Germline V gene lookup returns CDR1 MRHNA and CDR2 SNTAGT. The DNA of the CDR3 is TGTGCCAGCAGCCTCACAGGGAACACTGAAGCTTTCTTT. It specifies CASSLTGNTEAFF.

The genes are TRBV29-1 and TRBJ1-2; D ambiguous. Germline CDR1 and CDR2: SQVTM and ANQGSEA. V lost 7 bases to trimming and J lost 1 base, with 16 bases between them. This CDR3 is built from 14 residues. The CDR3 DNA is TGCAGCGCGCGTGACCCTAGTCATAACTATGGCTACACCTTC. Residues: CSARDPSHNYGYTF.

The V gene is TRBV7-2, the J gene TRBJ2-7; 11 bases are shared with TRBD2. The germline CDR1 and CDR2 sequences are SGHTA and FQGNSA. CDR3 size: 16 residues. Trimming removed 5 bases from V and 6 bases from J; junction bases left unmatched: 12. CDR3 DNA sequence: TGTGCCAGCAGCAAGACTAGCGGGATGGAAGCTGCCGAGCAGTACTTC. It is translated as CASSKTSGMEAAEQYF. Together with reference TRBV7-2 and TRBJ2-7, the CDR3 gives the full variable domain: GAGVSQSPSNKVTEKGKDVELRCDPISGHTALYWYRQSLGQGLEFLIYFQGNSAPDKSGLPSDRFSAERTGGSVSTLTIQRTQQEDSAVYLCASSKTSGMEAAEQYFGPGTRLTVT.

Comments on this clone: Other DNA sequences in this sample translate to the same CDR3. The rearrangement uses TRBV5-1 and TRBJ2-5; TRBD1 is a possible D gene (5 bases). In germline, CDR1 is SGHRS, CDR2 YFSETQ. This CDR3 spans 13 amino acids. The V and J ends lost 0 bases and 2 bases respectively, with 5 bases between them. Here the CDR3 reads CASSLEGQETQYF. In DNA, the CDR3 is TGCGCCAGCAGCTTGGAGGGGCAAGAGACCCAGTACTTC.

This clone was observed a handful of times. The rearrangement joins TRBV13 to TRBJ1-2; D is undetermined. V was trimmed by 6 bases and J by 9 bases, leaving 20 bases between them. The CDR3 covers 14 residues. The V gene's germline CDR1 is PRHDT and CDR2 FYEKMQ (reference sequence). In DNA, the CDR3 is TGTGCCAGCAGTGAAACGGCAGGTCAGAAACGCTACACCTTC. This encodes CASSETAGQKRYTF. Supplemented by reference TRBV13 and TRBJ1-2, the full variable domain reads AAGVIQSPRHLIKEKRETATLKCYPIPRHDTVYWYQQGPGQDPQFLISFYEKMQSDKGSIPDRFSAQQFSDYHSELNMSSLELGDSALYFCASSETAGQKRYTFGSGTRLTVV.

This clone was counted a few times. The chain has TRBV27 and TRBJ2-5; the match to TRBD2 covers 7 bases. With V trimmed by 4 bases and J by 5 bases, 7 bases remained unmatched. CDR1 and CDR2 (germline): MNHEY, SMNVEV (reference sequence). The CDR3 is 14 residues long. CDR3 amino acids: CASSSSSGFETQYF. Written as DNA, the CDR3 is TGTGCCAGCAGTTCCAGTAGCGGGTTCGAGACCCAGTACTTC.

J is TRBJ1-5 and V is TRBV19; maybe TRBD1 (6 bases). The CDR3 spans 15 residues. V shed 6 bases and J shed 3 bases, with 15 bases lying between them. Germline CDR1 LNHDA, CDR2 SQIVND (reference sequence). The CDR3 DNA follows: TGTGCCAGTAGAAATGCAGGGGCCCTCAATCAGCCCCAGCATTTT. Translated, it gives CASRNAGALNQPQHF.

The CDR3 is CASRGGSTDTQYF. The CDR3 DNA reads as TGCGCCAGCAGGGGGGGTAGCACAGATACGCAGTATTTT. The rearrangement uses TRBV10-2 and TRBJ2-3; TRBD2 is a possible D gene (6 bases). The germline V gene has CDR1 WSHSY and CDR2 SAAADI. V was clipped by 6 bases and J by 0 bases, with 7 bases between them. The CDR3 loop spans 13 amino acids.

The genes are TRBV30 and TRBJ2-5, with a weak D call TRBD1 (6 bases). Germline CDR1 GTSNPN, CDR2 SVGIG (reference sequence). CDR3 length: 14 residues. V lost 5 bases to trimming and J lost 4 bases, with 17 bases between them. The CDR3 DNA reads TGTGCCTGGGGCCGGTTTGGGGGCCTAGAGACCCAGTACTTC. Amino acid sequence: CAWGRFGGLETQYF. Together with reference TRBV30 and TRBJ2-5, the CDR3 gives the full variable domain: SQTIHQWPATLVQPVGSPLSLECTVEGTSNPNLYWYRQAAGRGLQLLFYSVGIGQISSEVPQNLSASRPQDRQFILSSKKLLLSDSGFYLCAWGRFGGLETQYFGPGTRLLVL.

CDR3 nucleotides: TGTGCAAGTCGCTTAGGGACAGGGATCAACGAGCAGTACTTC. This gives the protein CASRLGTGINEQYF. This chain links TRBV12-2 with TRBJ2-7; TRBD1 is the table's D call and was not checked against the DNA. TRBV12-2 is annotated as a pseudogene. The CDR3 is 14 residues long.

The chain carries TRBV6-1 and TRBJ2-5; a possible D gene is TRBD2 (6 bases). This CDR3 comprises 14 residues. Trimming cost V 4 bases and J 5 bases, with 14 bases left between them. Germline CDR1 is MNHNS and CDR2 is SASEGT. CDR3 region: CASSVGSLAETQYF. DNA of the CDR3: TGTGCCAGCAGTGTCGGGAGTTTGGCGGAGACCCAGTACTTC.

V gene TRBV11-2 combines with J gene TRBJ2-5, with a tentative D call TRBD2 (5 bases). The last part of the DNA fits TRBJ2-7 better; the J call may be wrong. CDR3 length equals 14 residues. Looked up from germline, CDR1 is SGHAT and CDR2 is FQNNGV. CDR3 region: CASSPLLGDDEQYF. CDR3 nucleotide sequence: TGTGCCAGCAGCCCTCTTCTGGGAGATGACGAGCAGTACTTC.